Each of the 23 T cell receptor beta chains below was sequenced from the same sample in a study of human T cells and chemical hapten exposure. Regarding time point: patch test 3, about 24 weeks after DPC sensitization. Treatment here: therapeutic diphenylcyclopropenone sensitization with weekly scalp DPC. TCRdb passed the RACE reads through MiXCR, listing each CDR3 protein once. The sample carries under 55,000 distinct CDR3 sequences, 8% to 10% recorded once. The sample in question was whole blood, obtained in connection with sensitization to the hapten diphenylcyclopropenone (DPC). The receptor set was obtained from a woman between 40 and 55 years old with alopecia areata. Some clones in this sample may be carry-over from other donors' samples.

The V and J genes are TRBV5-1 and TRBJ2-3; 8 bases are a match to TRBD2. Trimming removed 6 bases from V and 3 bases from J; junction bases left unmatched: 12. In germline, CDR1 is SGHRS, CDR2 YFSETQ. CDR3 length: 16 residues. CDR3 amino acids: CASKLTTVAGTDTQYF. CDR3 nucleotides: TGCGCCAGCAAGTTAACTACGGTAGCGGGGACAGATACGCAGTATTTT.

V usage is TRBV5-6 and J usage is TRBJ2-7; D is uncertain. V was clipped by 2 bases and J by 4 bases, with 16 bases between them. The CDR3 is made up of 15 amino acids. In germline, CDR1 is SGHDT, CDR2 YYEEEE. CDR3 loop: CASSFGAAQLYEQYF. As DNA, the CDR3 is TGTGCCAGCAGCTTCGGAGCTGCCCAACTTTACGAGCAGTACTTC.

This clonotype was counted between two and nine times. The rearrangement uses TRBV7-2 and TRBJ2-7, with 9 bases identical to TRBD1. Germline V CDR1 and CDR2: SGHTA, FQGNSA. The CDR3 loop spans 14 amino acids. Germline trimming cut 1 base from V and 7 bases from J; bases unmatched to any gene: 5. In DNA, the CDR3 is TGTGCCAGCAGCTTAGACAGGGGGCCGTGGGAGCAGTACTTC. Amino acid sequence: CASSLDRGPWEQYF.

This clonotype appeared a few times. The J gene is TRBJ2-7, the V gene TRBV12-5; no definite D call. V was shortened by 3 bases and J by 5 bases, with 14 bases between the two germline ends. The CDR3 covers 14 residues. The V gene's germline CDR1 is LGHNT and CDR2 FRNRAP. Here the CDR3 DNA reads TGTGCTAGTGGTTTTGACCCGCCATTGGACGAGCAGTACTTC. Protein: CASGFDPPLDEQYF.

This clonotype was recorded a few times. The V and J genes are TRBV9 and TRBJ2-2; 11 bases are a match to TRBD2. The CDR3 totals 16 residues. J lost 4 bases, V lost 4 bases, and 6 bases had no gene match. Germline-derived CDR1 and CDR2 are SGDLS and YYNGEE. CDR3 nucleotide sequence: TGTGCCAGCAGCCCCCGACTAGCGGGGATCACCGGGGAGCTGTTTTTT. Residues: CASSPRLAGITGELFF.

This chain links TRBV10-3 with TRBJ2-7; D remains ambiguous. From germline, CDR1 is ENHRY and CDR2 SYGVKD. The CDR3 loop spans 13 amino acids. The germline V and J ends were trimmed by 4 bases and 6 bases, with 13 bases remaining between them. The DNA for the CDR3 is TGTGCCATCAGTGTCGCCGGCTCCCCCGAGCAGTACTTC. Its translation: CAISVAGSPEQYF.

In this sample, this clonotype turned up a few times. The J gene is TRBJ2-1, the V gene TRBV20-1, with 12 bases identical to TRBD2. Trimming took 6 bases from V and 6 from J; bases not matched to a gene: 3. Looked up from germline, CDR1 is DFQATT and CDR2 is SNEGSKA (reference sequence). CDR3 size: 13 residues. The CDR3 DNA reads as TGCAGTGCCCTAGCGGGGGGGAGCAATGAGCAGTTCTTC. It is translated as CSALAGGSNEQFF.

Regarding this clonotype: The conserved phenylalanine or tryptophan normally closing the CDR3 is absent here, so this likely arose from a read error. The rearrangement links TRBV9 to TRBJ2-1; D not resolved. In germline, CDR1 is SGDLS, CDR2 YYNGEE. The CDR3 has 14 residues. Trimming took 0 bases from V and 4 from J, leaving 8 bases between them. The CDR3 DNA sequence: TGTGCCAGCAGCGTAGATGACGGGTACAATGAGCAGTTCTCC. This translates into CASSVDDGYNEQFS.

This chain links TRBV27 with TRBJ1-6; D uncertain. V lost 5 bases and J 10 bases, leaving 15 bases between the germline ends. Per germline, CDR1 MNHEY and CDR2 SMNVEV (reference sequence). This CDR3 is 14 amino acids long. The CDR3 DNA is TGTGCCAGCAGTCCCCTCGGGGTGGGCTCACCCCTCCACTTT. Translated: CASSPLGVGSPLHF.

This chain joins TRBV4-1 and TRBJ2-3; 8 bases are a match to TRBD2. Germline V lookup: CDR1 MGHRA, CDR2 YSYEKL. This CDR3 has 18 residues. V shed 4 bases and J 1 base; nucleotides not matched to a gene: 13. CDR3 DNA: TGCGCCAGCAGCCCCCAATGGCGGGGGGACGGCCGCACAGATACGCAGTATTTT. Translated, it gives CASSPQWRGDGRTDTQYF.

In this sample, this clonotype turned up many times. The rearrangement uses TRBV20-1 and TRBJ1-1, with 7 nucleotides matching TRBD1. Germline CDR1 DFQATT, CDR2 SNEGSKA (reference sequence). Unmatched junction bases numbered 18, after V lost 6 bases and J lost 11 bases. The CDR3 totals 14 residues. CDR3 nucleotides: TGCAGTGCGACACGGAGGGGGCGGGCCGGTGCGGCTTTCTTT. Translation gives CSATRRGRAGAAFF.

The sample holds a few counts of this clonotype. The rearrangement uses TRBV5-1 and TRBJ2-3, with TRBD2 identical over 15 bases. The CDR3 is 15 residues long. In germline, CDR1 is SGHRS, CDR2 YFSETQ. Trimming took 4 bases from V and 5 from J; bases not matched to a gene: 2. The CDR3 spells CASSVGLAGGDTQYF. The CDR3, as DNA: TGCGCCAGCAGCGTGGGACTAGCGGGGGGAGATACGCAGTATTTT. Based on the CDR3 plus reference TRBV5-1 and TRBJ2-3, the full variable domain is KAGVTQTPRYLIKTRGQQVTLSCSPISGHRSVSWYQQTPGQGLQFLFEYFSETQRNKGNFPGRFSGRQFSNSRSEMNVSTLELGDSALYLCASSVGLAGGDTQYFGPGTRLTVL.

Ten or more counts support this clonotype. The J gene is TRBJ1-1, the V gene TRBV7-3, with D possibly TRBD1 on 5 matching bases. The germline V gene encodes CDR1 SGHTA and CDR2 FQGTGA. V was pared by 5 bases and J by 5 bases, with 12 bases between. This CDR3 is built from 13 residues. The CDR3 DNA is TGTGCCAGCAGCCGTGCCAGGGCAACTGAAGCTTTCTTT. Protein product: CASSRARATEAFF.

The V call is TRBV2, the J call TRBJ2-7, with 7 bases lining up with TRBD1. Germline CDR1 reads SNHLY; CDR2 reads FYNNEI. The ends lost 6 bases at V and 3 bases at J; junction bases unmatched: 5. The CDR3 covers 13 residues. DNA of the CDR3: TGTGCCAGCAGCCCGACAGGGCGCTACGAGCAGTACTTC. This codes for CASSPTGRYEQYF. Using reference TRBV2 and TRBJ2-7 for the parts outside the CDR3, the full variable domain is EPEVTQTPSHQVTQMGQEVILRCVPISNHLYFYWYRQILGQKVEFLVSFYNNEISEKSEIFDDQFSVERPDGSNFTLKIRSTKLEDSAMYFCASSPTGRYEQYFGPGTRLTVT.

The J gene is TRBJ2-5, the V gene TRBV4-1, with D uncertain. The CDR3 sequence is 13 residues long. The germline V gene encodes CDR1 MGHRA and CDR2 YSYEKL. The V and J ends lost 4 bases and 5 bases respectively, with 11 bases between them. The CDR3 protein is CASSLGLHETQYF. CDR3 DNA sequence: TGCGCCAGCAGCCTAGGGCTCCATGAGACCCAGTACTTC.

This clonotype was picked up many times. The V and J genes are TRBV7-2 and TRBJ2-2; D remains unclear. The ends were cut back, 5 bases at V and 2 bases at J, with 21 bases in the middle. The CDR3 spans 18 residues. The V gene's germline CDR1 is SGHTA and CDR2 FQGNSA. The CDR3 loop reads CASSLGPGPTLNTGELFF. As DNA, the CDR3 is TGTGCCAGCAGCCTAGGCCCGGGCCCAACTCTAAACACCGGGGAGCTGTTTTTT.

This clonotype was observed many times. CDR3 bases: TGTGCCAGCAGCTACAGGACTAGCGGGGGAGATACGCAGTATTTT. Translation gives CASSYRTSGGDTQYF. The gene calls are TRBV11-2 and TRBJ2-3; 13 bases agree with TRBD2. The length of the CDR3 is 15 residues. J was trimmed by 5 bases and V by 4 bases; bases with no gene match: 3. Looked up from germline, CDR1 is SGHAT and CDR2 is FQNNGV.

This clonotype was seen a few times. V is TRBV7-2 and J is TRBJ1-1; D possibly corresponds to TRBD1 (5 bases). Germline V gene data show CDR1 as SGHTA and CDR2 as FQGNSA. The V end lost 1 base, the J end lost 8 bases, and 11 bases lay between the germline ends. The CDR3 length is 13 residues. The CDR3 DNA is TGTGCCAGCAGCTTAGTAACAGGTGGGGAAGCTTTCTTT. Encoded protein: CASSLVTGGEAFF.

The rearrangement joins TRBV7-9 to TRBJ2-3, with TRBD2 matching over 13 bases. This CDR3 is built from 16 residues. Germline V gene lookup returns CDR1 SEHNR and CDR2 FQNEAQ (reference sequence). After removal of 4 bases from V and 4 bases from J, the junction contained 5 bases not matched to a gene. The CDR3 here is CASSSGLAGVADTQYF. The CDR3 DNA reads as TGTGCCAGCAGCTCCGGACTAGCGGGGGTGGCAGATACGCAGTATTTT.

The chain uses TRBV4-1 and TRBJ2-4; the D gene is possibly TRBD2 (6 bases). The CDR3 is made up of 16 amino acids. The germline V and J ends were trimmed by 3 bases and 7 bases, with 19 bases remaining between them. The germline V gene has CDR1 MGHRA and CDR2 YSYEKL. CDR3 nucleotide sequence: TGCGCCAGCAGCCAGGACCGGGACTCCCTCTCGAACATTCAGTACTTC. Protein sequence: CASSQDRDSLSNIQYF.

The genes are TRBV4-1 and TRBJ2-7; D is perhaps TRBD2 (6 bases). V lost 5 bases and J lost 2, with 13 bases in between. Germline CDR1 MGHRA, CDR2 YSYEKL. This CDR3 has 14 residues. The CDR3 DNA is TGCGCCAGCAGCGGAGGGACCGCTGCCTACGAGCAGTACTTC. The encoded protein is CASSGGTAAYEQYF.

Many counts were recorded for this clonotype. The DNA of the CDR3 is TGCAGCGTTGAACTAGCGGGGGTTACCCACGAGCAGTACTTC. Residues: CSVELAGVTHEQYF. The chain carries TRBV29-1 and TRBJ2-7; 10 bases fit TRBD2. Germline CDR1 reads SQVTM; CDR2 reads ANQGSEA. The ends lost 2 bases at V and 5 bases at J; junction bases unmatched: 6. The CDR3 has 14 residues.

In its sample, this clonotype was seen many times. The J gene is TRBJ2-7, the V gene TRBV29-1, with D possibly matching TRBD2 (5 bases). The CDR3 runs to 12 residues. Trimming cost V 7 bases and J 3 bases, with 13 bases left between them. CDR1 and CDR2 (germline): SQVTM, ANQGSEA. The CDR3 DNA reads as TGCAGCGCCCGTCTCGGAGGCTACGAGCAGTACTTC. The encoded protein is CSARLGGYEQYF.